This TCR beta chain comes out of a study of blood T cell repertoires in COVID-19. Clones were sequenced by immunoSEQ multiplex PCR, and TCRdb holds only the in-frame ones, with some missing. The repertoire holds more than 65,000 clones, with about 76% as singletons. Germline values: CDR1 SGHVS, CDR2 FQNEAQ. The CDR3 consists of 13 residues. V shed 4 bases and J shed 2 bases, with 8 bases lying between them. Sequenced material: peripheral blood. The sequence came from a woman older than 75 with active or convalescent COVID-19. The J gene is TRBJ2-5, the V gene TRBV7-8; no reliable D call. The CDR3 loop reads CASSSLRQETQYF. In DNA, the CDR3 is TGTGCCAGCAGCTCCTTGAGGCAAGAGACCCAGTACTTC.